Given below is one T cell receptor (beta chain) in context. This sample is drawn from a study of control samples from healthy donors and cancer patients. V lost 4 bases, J lost 6 bases, and 10 bases stayed unmatched. CDR1 LGHDT and CDR2 YNNKEL come from the germline V gene (reference sequence). The CDR3 spans 15 residues. Using immunoSEQ multiplex PCR, the repertoire was profiled, and TCRdb retains in-frame clones only, with some absent. The sample shows 90,000 to 100,000 clones, 75% to 95% of them seen only once. The chain carries TRBV3-1 (or the pseudogene TRBV3-2) and TRBJ1-2, with 8 bases aligning to TRBD1. Sequenced: blood. This TCR was recovered from a woman between 18 and 29 years old in good health. This CDR3 reads CASSLSGGIEDGYTF. Here the CDR3 DNA reads TGTGCCAGCAGCCTCTCAGGGGGCATAGAAGATGGCTACACCTTC.